The following is a T cell receptor (beta chain) sequence with its context. The primer mix had 60 Vbeta and 13 Jbeta primers. The protocol was immunoSEQ multiplex PCR, while the TCRdb copy is restricted to in-frame clones and leaves out a portion. Here the sample spans 130,000 or so clones, roughly 9.6% being singletons. This record comes from a study of cytomegalovirus exposure and HLA in healthy donors. This CDR3 is built from 15 residues. Trimming removed 6 bases at V and 0 bases at J, with 12 bases between. CDR1 is MNHEY, CDR2 SVGAGI, per germline. Sequencing was carried out using PBMCs. This chain links TRBV6-5 with TRBJ1-3, with a weak D call TRBD1 (6 bases). This clonotype was obtained from a woman aged 40 to 49 in good health and CMV-seropositive. The chain's CDR3 is CASSSTGSSGNTIYF. CDR3 nucleotides: TGTGCCAGCAGCTCAACAGGGAGCTCTGGAAACACCATATATTTT.